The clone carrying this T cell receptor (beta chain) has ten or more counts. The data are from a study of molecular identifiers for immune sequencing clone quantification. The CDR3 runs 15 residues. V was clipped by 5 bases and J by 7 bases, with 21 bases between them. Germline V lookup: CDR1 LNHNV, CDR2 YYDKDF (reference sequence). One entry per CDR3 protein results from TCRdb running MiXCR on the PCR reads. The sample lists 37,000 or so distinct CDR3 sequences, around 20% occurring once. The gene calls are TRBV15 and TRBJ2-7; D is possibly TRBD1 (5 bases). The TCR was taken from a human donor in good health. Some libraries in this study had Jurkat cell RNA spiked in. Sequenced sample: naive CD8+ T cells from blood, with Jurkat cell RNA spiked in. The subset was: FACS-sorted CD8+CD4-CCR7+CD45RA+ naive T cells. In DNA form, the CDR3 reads TGTGCCACCAGCGCACCTAACAGGCGACTGCAAGAGCAGTACTTC. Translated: CATSAPNRRLQEQYF.